The sequence of this T cell receptor (beta chain) was determined in a study of cytomegalovirus exposure and HLA in healthy donors. About the research overall: Unique TCR beta sequences numbering about 100 million came from around 180 million T cells in an earlier analysis.

This PCR relied on a set of 60 Vbeta primers and 13 Jbeta primers. Assay used: immunoSEQ multiplex PCR; TCRdb lists only in-frame clones, some missing. In the table there are about 190,000 clones, about 85% of which are singletons. This CDR3 has 15 amino acids. Germline V CDR1 and CDR2: KGHSH, LQKENI. Germline trimming cut 0 bases from V and 8 bases from J; bases unmatched to any gene: 6. Broader study findings: Presence/absence results assume similar sequencing depth per donor, which may not hold.

In its sample, this clone was seen once. The antigen remains unidentified. Input material: PBMCs. The TCR comes from a woman in her 50s in good health and CMV-seronegative. The rearrangement uses TRBV18 and TRBJ2-1; 8 bases line up with TRBD1. The CDR3 protein is CASSPPDRVRDEQFF. DNA for the CDR3: TGTGCCAGCTCACCACCGGACAGGGTACGGGATGAGCAGTTCTTC.